A selection of T cell receptor beta chains follows, all from one sample in a study of identical twins. TCRdb processed the 5' RACE reads anew with MiXCR; each CDR3 protein has one entry. The sample yields roughly 290,000 distinct CDR3 sequences, approximately 8.5% seen once. This sample also belongs to another study, concerning yellow fever vaccine responses in identical twins.

Sequenced: memory (CD45RO+) T cells sorted from blood. The origin of the receptors is a young woman in good health. The CDR3 runs from the conserved cysteine through the conserved F or W. D genes are given only for firm matches. Clone sizes are given selectively: once, few, many, or a class where the clone is expanded.

>TRBV19|TRBD1|TRBJ2-7|-
CASSIGTGSYEQYF
TGTGCCAGTAGTATAGGGACAGGGTCTTACGAGCAGTACTTC
>TRBV7-9|-|TRBJ2-2|few
CASSLVAGAAGELFF
TGTGCCAGCAGCTTAGTGGCCGGGGCGGCCGGGGAGCTGTTTTTT
>TRBV5-1|-|TRBJ2-7|few
CASSRDGVTYEQYF
TGCGCCAGCAGCAGGGACGGGGTAACCTACGAGCAGTACTTC
>TRBV12-3/TRBV12-4|-|TRBJ2-1|medium-sized
CASRPQAPPGNEQFF
TGTGCCAGCAGACCACAGGCCCCGCCGGGCAATGAGCAGTTCTTC
>TRBV4-2|-|TRBJ2-3|-
CASSLRLGGEDTQYF
TGTGCCAGCAGCCTGCGACTGGGTGGAGAGGATACGCAGTATTTT
>TRBV7-8|TRBD2|TRBJ2-5|-
CASSPGRERETQYF
TGTGCCAGCAGTCCAGGGCGGGAGAGAGAGACCCAGTACTTC
>TRBV28|-|TRBJ2-1|few
CATNRGRGQFF
TGTGCCACCAACCGGGGGCGGGGACAGTTCTTC
>TRBV7-6|-|TRBJ2-3|-
CASSPFARTDTQYF
TGTGCCAGCAGCCCCTTTGCCCGCACAGATACGCAGTATTTT
>TRBV12-3/TRBV12-4|TRBD1|TRBJ2-5|-
CASSSWDREWTQYF
TGTGCCAGCAGTTCCTGGGACAGGGAGTGGACCCAGTACTTC
>TRBV6-1|-|TRBJ2-2|-
CASKGDSNTGELFF
TGTGCCAGCAAGGGGGACTCGAACACCGGGGAGCTGTTTTTT
>TRBV7-9|-|TRBJ2-3|few
CASSLARGPDTQYF
TGTGCCAGCAGCTTAGCACGGGGCCCAGATACGCAGTATTTT
>TRBV20-1|-|TRBJ1-5|many
CSAPLAGRVNQPQHF
TGCAGTGCTCCTTTGGCAGGGCGGGTAAATCAGCCCCAGCATTTT
>TRBV7-6|-|TRBJ2-2|-
CASSLGHANTGELFF
TGTGCCAGCAGCTTAGGGCACGCGAACACCGGGGAGCTGTTTTTT
>TRBV5-4|TRBD1|TRBJ2-5|-
CASGTRGRETQYF
TGTGCCAGCGGGACCAGGGGGAGAGAGACCCAGTACTTC
>TRBV12-3/TRBV12-4|TRBD1|TRBJ2-3|many
CASSPGTGGRDTQYF
TGTGCCAGCAGTCCGGGGACAGGGGGGCGGGATACGCAGTATTTT
>TRBV15|-|TRBJ2-3|many
CATRQGISDTQYF
TGTGCCACCCGCCAAGGTATCTCAGATACGCAGTATTTT
>TRBV11-2|TRBD2|TRBJ2-7|-
CASSFFSGTRGEQYF
TGTGCCAGCAGTTTTTTTTCCGGGACTAGGGGCGAGCAGTACTTC
>TRBV12-3/TRBV12-4|-|TRBJ1-3|-
CASTRHRETGNTIYF
TGTGCCAGCACCCGACACAGGGAAACTGGAAACACCATATATTTT
>TRBV12-3/TRBV12-4|TRBD1|TRBJ2-1|once
CASLRDRGPNEQFF
TGTGCCAGCCTACGGGACAGGGGCCCAAATGAGCAGTTCTTC
>TRBV20-1|-|TRBJ2-3|many
CSARDVGNTDTQYF
TGCAGTGCTAGAGATGTGGGAAACACAGATACGCAGTATTTT
>TRBV3-1|TRBD1|TRBJ1-1|many
CASRPTGAGTEAFF
TGTGCCAGCAGGCCTACAGGGGCTGGTACTGAAGCTTTCTTT
>TRBV25-1|-|TRBJ2-2|-
CASSREIGTGELFF
TGTGCCAGCAGCCGGGAAATAGGCACCGGGGAGCTGTTTTTT
>TRBV4-2|-|TRBJ2-4|few
CASSQGVGGPKNIQYF
TGTGCCAGCAGCCAAGGGGTGGGCGGCCCCAAAAACATTCAGTACTTC
>TRBV6-1|-|TRBJ2-5|few
CASSPTRRETQYF
TGTGCCAGCAGCCCGACTAGGCGGGAGACCCAGTACTTC
>TRBV15|-|TRBJ2-1|many
CATSKTSLEQFF
TGTGCCACCAGCAAAACTTCTCTGGAGCAGTTCTTC
>TRBV24-1|-|TRBJ2-7|few
CATSGAGAIYEQYF
TGTGCCACCAGTGGGGCAGGGGCGATCTACGAGCAGTACTTC
>TRBV4-1|-|TRBJ2-3|many
CASSQTRTDTQYF
TGCGCCAGCAGCCAGACTAGAACAGATACGCAGTATTTT
>TRBV10-3|TRBD1|TRBJ2-2|many
CATGQGGGELFF
TGTGCCACCGGACAGGGAGGCGGGGAGCTGTTTTTT
>TRBV20-1|-|TRBJ1-1|many
CSASYGDIVEAFF
TGCAGTGCTAGTTACGGCGACATAGTTGAAGCTTTCTTT
>TRBV28|-|TRBJ2-3|many
CASSPHGLVTQYF
TGTGCCAGCAGTCCCCATGGGTTAGTTACGCAGTATTTT
>TRBV12-3/TRBV12-4|TRBD2|TRBJ2-2|many
CASSAGLAGGNTGELFF
TGTGCCAGCAGTGCAGGACTAGCGGGGGGGAACACCGGGGAGCTGTTTTTT
>TRBV20-1|TRBD2|TRBJ2-1|many
CSARTSGKGNEQFF
TGCAGTGCCAGGACTAGCGGGAAGGGGAATGAGCAGTTCTTC
>TRBV2|TRBD1|TRBJ1-5|few
CASSYGQGLNQPQHF
TGTGCCAGCAGCTATGGACAGGGCTTAAATCAGCCCCAGCATTTT
>TRBV12-3/TRBV12-4|-|TRBJ2-5|-
CASSPLGGETQYF
TGTGCCAGCAGTCCCTTGGGTGGGGAGACCCAGTACTTC